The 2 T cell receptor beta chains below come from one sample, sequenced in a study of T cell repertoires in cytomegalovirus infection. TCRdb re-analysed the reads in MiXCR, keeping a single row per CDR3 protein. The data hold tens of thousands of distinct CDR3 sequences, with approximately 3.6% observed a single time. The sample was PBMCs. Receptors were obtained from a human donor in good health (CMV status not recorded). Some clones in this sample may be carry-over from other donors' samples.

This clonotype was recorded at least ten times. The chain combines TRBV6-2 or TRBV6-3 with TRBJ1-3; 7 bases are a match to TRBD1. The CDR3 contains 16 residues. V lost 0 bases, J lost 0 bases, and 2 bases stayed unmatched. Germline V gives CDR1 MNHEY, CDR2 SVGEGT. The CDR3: CASSYSRDSSGNTIYF. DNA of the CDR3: TGTGCCAGCAGTTACTCCCGGGACAGCTCTGGAAACACCATATATTTT.

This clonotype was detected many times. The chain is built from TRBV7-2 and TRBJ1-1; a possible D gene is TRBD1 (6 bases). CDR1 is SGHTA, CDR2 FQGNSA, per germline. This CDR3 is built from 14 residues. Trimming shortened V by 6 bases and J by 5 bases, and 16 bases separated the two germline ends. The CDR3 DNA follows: TGTGCCAGCAGGGAGGTACAGGGAATGACTGAAGCTTTCTTT. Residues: CASREVQGMTEAFF.